The TCR beta chain described here comes from a study of T cells expressing NK-cell markers. Study background: Among eight sequenced donors, seven carried HCMV seropositivity while one was seronegative.

5'RACE template switching with UMIs generated TCR beta cDNA. TCRdb re-called the 5' RACE reads; one entry per CDR3 protein, DNA not given. Its listing shows about 430,000 distinct CDR3 sequences. General study findings and limits: Top CD8+ clonotypes included the dominant CD3+CD56+NKG2C+ clonotypes in 5 or 6 donors.

As regards this clonotype: Its specificity is not known.

Sequenced: blood T cells: a sorted CD56 or NKG2C T cell subset, CD4+ or CD8+ T cells, or bulk PBMC T cells (not recorded which). This receptor was taken from a woman between 45 and 65 years old in good health.

The CDR3 sequence is CASSSSGYDTQYF. This rearrangement joins TRBV18 to TRBJ2-3; TCRdb's D call of TRBD2 is untestable without DNA. Germline assignment: CDR1 KGHSH and CDR2 LQKENI. The CDR3 totals 13 residues. The full variable domain, rest sourced from reference TRBV18 and TRBJ2-3, is NAGVMQNPRHLVRRRGQEARLRCSPMKGHSHVYWYRQLPEEGLKFMVYLQKENIIDESGMPKERFSAEFPKEGPSILRIQQVVRGDSAAYFCASSSSGYDTQYFGPGTRLTVL.